Sequencing of this T cell receptor (beta chain) was carried out in a study of blood T cells in healthy people across ages. Findings and limits, study-wide: Strongly correlated with naive T cell percentage was TCR beta diversity. Observed TCR beta diversity per million T cells went down as age went up. This fall followed a roughly linear course with age.

CDR1 and CDR2 from the germline V gene are SQVTM and ANQGSEA. V lost 0 bases, J lost 1 base, and 10 bases lay in between. This CDR3 spans 14 amino acids. A J-beta primer mix and a sample-barcoded 5' primer were used in a second PCR of about 7 to 11 cycles. Each CDR3 protein is one row after TCRdb ran MiXCR on the 5' RACE reads. The top ten hold around 49% of the sample, which has approximately 360,000 distinct CDR3 sequences, approximately 47% seen once. This clonotype was found a few times. As yet, its antigen is unknown. Healthy Caucasian individuals from Russia aged about 6 to 100 served as donors. Each individual donor underwent a draw of approximately 10 milliliters of peripheral blood.

Sequencing was done on a sample of blood. This receptor was obtained from a man aged 55-75 years in good health. The chain combines TRBV29-1 with TRBJ2-7, with D uncertain. DNA of the CDR3: TGCAGCGTTGAAGATACAGCACCTTCCTACGAGCAGTACTTC. Its protein is CSVEDTAPSYEQYF.